A single sample gave rise to the 9 T cell receptor beta chains below, sequenced in a study of T cell responses to AZD1222 COVID-19 vaccine. This table comes from immunoSEQ multiplex PCR, and its TCRdb copy is limited to in-frame clones, with some not included. The profile shows 100,000 to 150,000 clones, roughly 90% of them singletons. Sequencing was performed on peripheral blood, taken 28 days after the second AZD1222 dose. All receptors derive from an adult who received the AZD1222 COVID-19 vaccine.

Note on this clone: At one of its ends the junction is not consistent with the germline gene, which may arise from a read error. The gene calls are TRBV3-1 (or the pseudogene TRBV3-2) and TRBJ2-1, with 8 bases matching TRBD1. CDR3 size: 13 residues. Germline-derived CDR1 and CDR2 are LGHDT and YNNKEL (reference sequence). CDR3 DNA sequence: TGTGCCAGCAGCCCAGGGGGCTCCCCCTCTCGGCTCTTC. Translation gives CASSPGGSPSRLF.

The chain employs TRBV29-1 and TRBJ2-2, with D hard to call. Between the trimmed V and J ends, which lost 3 bases and 6 bases, there was a span of 8 bases. Looked up from germline, CDR1 is SQVTM and CDR2 is ANQGSEA. CDR3 size: 12 residues. CDR3 loop: CSVEPGPGELFF. The CDR3 coding sequence is TGCAGCGTTGAGCCGGGTCCCGGGGAGCTGTTTTTT.

V usage is TRBV3-1 (or the pseudogene TRBV3-2) and J usage is TRBJ1-2, with D unclear. The CDR3 sequence is 12 residues long. With 1 base removed from V and 5 bases from J, the gap between germline ends came to 5 bases. Germline loops: CDR1 LGHDT, CDR2 YNNKEL (reference sequence). As DNA, the CDR3 is TGTGCCAGCAGCCAAGTAGGTTATGGCTACACCTTC. Protein: CASSQVGYGYTF.

The V and J genes are TRBV19 and TRBJ2-1; tentative D call: TRBD2 (6 bases). Germline V gene sequence: CDR1 LNHDA, CDR2 SQIVND (reference sequence). The CDR3 totals 13 residues. The V end lost 1 base, the J end lost 10 bases, and 11 bases lay between the germline ends. The CDR3 DNA reads as TGTGCCAGTAGTATAGTCGGGCTAGCGGAGCAGTTCTTC. This encodes CASSIVGLAEQFF.

The V and J genes are TRBV27 and TRBJ2-7; 7 bases fit TRBD1. J gave up 4 bases and V 5 bases, and 8 bases lay outside the gene matches. The CDR3 covers 14 residues. The V gene's germline CDR1 is MNHEY and CDR2 SMNVEV (reference sequence). The CDR3 nucleotides are TGTGCCAGCAGTATCAACAGGGGTTCGTACGAGCAGTACTTC. Encoded protein: CASSINRGSYEQYF.

The CDR3 spells CASSDGTGGDYTF. CDR3 in DNA: TGTGCCAGCAGTGATGGGACAGGGGGCGACTACACCTTC. The J gene is TRBJ1-2, the V gene TRBV28; 12 positions agree with TRBD1. V dropped 5 bases and J dropped 10; count of bases not matched to a gene: 5. This CDR3 has 13 amino acids. Germline assignment: CDR1 MDHEN and CDR2 SYDVKM.

The CDR3 loop reads CSVHPPGAWREQFF. CDR3 DNA: TGCAGCGTTCACCCTCCCGGGGCCTGGCGGGAGCAGTTCTTC. J is TRBJ2-1 and V is TRBV29-1; D possibly matches TRBD1 or TRBD2 (5 bases each). Germline CDR1 reads SQVTM; CDR2 reads ANQGSEA. The CDR3 length is 14 residues. Trimming shortened V by 5 bases and J by 10 bases, and 21 bases separated the two germline ends.

The rearrangement uses TRBV6-5 and TRBJ2-7, with D possibly TRBD1 on 6 matching bases. The CDR3 sequence is 12 residues long. The germline gives CDR1 MNHEY, CDR2 SVGAGI. Trimming removed 9 bases at V and 1 base at J, with 10 bases between. The DNA of the CDR3 is TGTGCCAGTACAACAGGGTCCTACGAGCAGTACTTC. This translates into CASTTGSYEQYF.

The J gene is TRBJ2-3, the V gene TRBV6-4; D might be TRBD2 (5 bases). Deletions cut 3 bases from V and 0 bases from J, with 7 bases between. The CDR3 has 14 amino acids. Germline V gives CDR1 MRHNA, CDR2 SNTAGT. CDR3 DNA: TGTGCCAGCAGTGAAGGCGGGAGCACAGATACGCAGTATTTT. It specifies CASSEGGSTDTQYF.